The 5 T cell receptor beta chains in this list originate from one sample, sequenced in a study of early T cells in non-severe SARS-CoV-2 infection (dated by TCRdb to the early 2020s). Library construction relied on 5' RACE. TCRdb lists the instrument as NextSeq 500. TCRdb reran the public reads through fastp at Q25 and MiXCR, keeping productive beta chains. Entries that share a CDR3 protein sequence are merged under the most common genes and DNA. The table for this sample lists approximately 90,000 distinct CDR3 sequences; approximately 10% of them were counted only once. The ten largest clones add up to around 4.8% of the sample. Material: whole blood, obtained at baseline. All receptors derive from an adult who was a healthcare worker with PCR-confirmed SARS-CoV-2 infection or an uninfected control (not recorded which).

Ten or more counts support this clonotype. The J gene is TRBJ2-7, the V gene TRBV29-1; no clear D gene. The V gene lost 2 bases and the J gene lost 7 bases, with 15 bases spanning the gap. From germline, CDR1 is SQVTM and CDR2 ANQGSEA. This CDR3 is 13 amino acids long. CDR3 sequence (DNA): TGCAGCGTTGAACCGGTATACGTGTGGGAGCAGTACTTC. This codes for CSVEPVYVWEQYF.

This clonotype was found a few times. V gene TRBV7-2 combines with J gene TRBJ2-3; 7 bases are shared with TRBD1. This CDR3 region has 15 residues. Germline V lookup: CDR1 SGHTA, CDR2 FQGNSA. The V and J ends lost 2 bases and 2 bases, in that order; junction bases with no gene match: 4. The CDR3 DNA reads as TGTGCCAGCAGCTTAAGACAGGGAGACACAGATACGCAGTATTTT. Its protein product is CASSLRQGDTDTQYF.

The chain couples TRBV7-9 to TRBJ2-3; D is tentatively TRBD1 or TRBD2 (5 bases each). This CDR3 spans 14 amino acids. Germline CDR1 and CDR2: SEHNR and FQNEAQ (reference sequence). Trimming stripped 4 bases from V and 4 bases from J, with 12 bases between. The chain's CDR3 is CASSSSSGPDTQYF. In nucleotides, the CDR3 is TGTGCCAGCAGCTCCTCGTCGGGGCCAGATACGCAGTATTTT. The complete variable domain, with remaining parts taken from reference TRBV7-9 and TRBJ2-3, reads DTGVSQNPRHKITKRGQNVTFRCDPISEHNRLYWYRQTLGQGPEFLTYFQNEAQLEKSRLLSDRFSAERPKGSFSTLEIQRTEQGDSAMYLCASSSSSGPDTQYFGPGTRLTVL.

This clonotype was seen ten or more times. This rearrangement joins TRBV12-3 or TRBV12-4 to TRBJ1-1; D is uncertain. Trimming removed 5 bases from V and 7 bases from J, with 14 bases in between. This CDR3 spans 13 amino acids. The CDR3 bases are TGTGCCAGCAGTGAGACGGGAAACGGTGAAGCTTTCTTT. It is translated as CASSETGNGEAFF.

This rearrangement joins TRBV19 to TRBJ2-3; TRBD2 might be the D (5 bases). Germline assignment: CDR1 LNHDA and CDR2 SQIVND (reference sequence). This CDR3 spans 13 amino acids. V was cut by 3 bases and J by 4 bases, with 8 bases left in between. CDR3 amino acids: CASSMAGADTQYF. CDR3 DNA sequence: TGTGCCAGTAGTATGGCGGGCGCAGATACGCAGTATTTT.